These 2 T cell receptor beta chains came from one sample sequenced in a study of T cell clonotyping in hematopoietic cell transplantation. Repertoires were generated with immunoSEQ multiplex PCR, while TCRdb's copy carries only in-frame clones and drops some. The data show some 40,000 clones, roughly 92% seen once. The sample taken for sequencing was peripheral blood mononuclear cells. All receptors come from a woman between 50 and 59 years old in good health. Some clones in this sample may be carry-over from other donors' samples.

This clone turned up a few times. The CDR3 loop is CASSDTTSNQPQHF. Here the CDR3 DNA reads TGTGCCAGCAGCGACACAACTAGCAATCAGCCCCAGCATTTT. The chain couples TRBV5-6 to TRBJ1-5; D uncertain. Trimming removed 4 bases at V and 0 bases at J, with 8 bases between. The germline gives CDR1 SGHDT, CDR2 YYEEEE. The CDR3 totals 14 residues. Variable domain in full (rest from reference TRBV5-6 and TRBJ1-5): DAGVTQSPTHLIKTRGQQVTLRCSPKSGHDTVSWYQQALGQGPQFIFQYYEEEERQRGNFPDRFSGHQFPNYSSELNVNALLLGDSALYLCASSDTTSNQPQHFGDGTRLSIL.

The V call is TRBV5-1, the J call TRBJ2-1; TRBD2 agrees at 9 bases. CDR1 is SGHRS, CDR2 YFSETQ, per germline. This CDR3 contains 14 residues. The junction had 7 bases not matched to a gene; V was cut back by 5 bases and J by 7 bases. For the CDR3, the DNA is TGCGCCAGCAGACATAGCGGGGGTGGGAATGAGCAGTTCTTC. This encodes CASRHSGGGNEQFF.